This TCR beta chain is drawn from a study of cytomegalovirus exposure and HLA in healthy donors. Study observations and caveats: A later look showed TCR association rates differing by HLA locus, highest for DRB1 and lowest for HLA-C. Reportedly, diagnosis of cytomegalovirus status by the classifier showed high specificity and sensitivity. Testing in vitro showed a few CMV-associated chains specific for CMV antigens.

Trimming shortened V by 3 bases and J by 2 bases, and 7 bases separated the two germline ends. The CDR3 is made up of 14 amino acids. CDR1 and CDR2 from the germline V gene are SNHLY and FYNNEI. PCR amplification relied on 60 Vbeta primers (plus 13 Jbeta primers). This table comes from immunoSEQ multiplex PCR, and its TCRdb copy is limited to in-frame clones, with some not included. The profile shows some 150,000 clones, approximately 79% of them singletons. On this clone: Its antigen remains unknown.

At collection, donors were nominally healthy, but unrecorded immune exposures were probable. The clonotype was recovered from a woman aged 40 to 55 in good health and CMV-seropositive. What was sequenced was PBMCs. V and J are TRBV2 and TRBJ2-2, with D possibly TRBD1 on 5 matching bases. In nucleotides, the CDR3 is TGTGCCAGCAGTGATGACAGCAACACCGGGGAGCTGTTTTTT. This gives the protein CASSDDSNTGELFF.